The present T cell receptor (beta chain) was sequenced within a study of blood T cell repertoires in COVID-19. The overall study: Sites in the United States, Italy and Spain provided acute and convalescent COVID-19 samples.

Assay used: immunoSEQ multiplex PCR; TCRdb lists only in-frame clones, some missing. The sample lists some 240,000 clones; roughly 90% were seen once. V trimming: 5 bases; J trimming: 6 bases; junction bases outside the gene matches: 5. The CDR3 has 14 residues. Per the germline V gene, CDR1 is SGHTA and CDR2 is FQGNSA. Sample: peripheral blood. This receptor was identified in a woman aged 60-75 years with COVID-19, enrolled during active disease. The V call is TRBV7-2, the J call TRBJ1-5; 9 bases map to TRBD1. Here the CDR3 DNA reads TGTGCCAGCAGCCCGACAGGGGGGGTTCAGCCCCAGCATTTT. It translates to CASSPTGGVQPQHF.